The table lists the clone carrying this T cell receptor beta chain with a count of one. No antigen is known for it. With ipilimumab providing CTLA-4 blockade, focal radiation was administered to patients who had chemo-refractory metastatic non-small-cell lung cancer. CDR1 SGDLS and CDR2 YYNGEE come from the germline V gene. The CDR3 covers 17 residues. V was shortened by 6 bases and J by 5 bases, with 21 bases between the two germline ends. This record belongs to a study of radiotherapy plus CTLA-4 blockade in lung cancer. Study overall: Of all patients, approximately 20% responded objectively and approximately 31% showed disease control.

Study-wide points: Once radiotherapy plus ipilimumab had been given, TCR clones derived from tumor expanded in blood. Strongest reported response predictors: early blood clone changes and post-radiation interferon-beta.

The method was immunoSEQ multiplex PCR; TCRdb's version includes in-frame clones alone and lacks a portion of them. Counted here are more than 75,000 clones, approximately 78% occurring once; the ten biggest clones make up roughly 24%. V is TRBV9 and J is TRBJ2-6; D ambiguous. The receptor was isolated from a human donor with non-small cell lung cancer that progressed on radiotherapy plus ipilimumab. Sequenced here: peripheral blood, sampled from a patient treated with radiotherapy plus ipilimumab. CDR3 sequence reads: CASMQSYSNSRANVLTF. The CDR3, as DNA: TGTGCCAGCATGCAATCGTACTCAAACAGTCGGGCCAACGTCCTGACTTTC.